One sample yielded the 32 T cell receptor beta chains listed below, sequenced in a study of blood T cell repertoires in COVID-19. Assay: immunoSEQ multiplex PCR; the TCRdb copy retains only in-frame clones and omits some. The data hold 50,000 to 60,000 clones, with 88% observed a single time. The source material was peripheral blood. The source is a man aged 55 to 70 with active COVID-19.

The chain is built from TRBV10-2 and TRBJ1-4; 7 bases map to TRBD1. This CDR3 spans 14 amino acids. CDR1 is WSHSY and CDR2 is SAAADI in the germline V gene. Trimming at V came to 2 bases and at J to 7 bases, leaving 4 bases not matched to a gene. The DNA of the CDR3 is TGCGCCAGCAGTGAGCGACAGGGAATTGAAAAACTGTTTTTT. Translation gives CASSERQGIEKLFF.

The chain has TRBV24-1 and TRBJ2-7; TRBD2 agrees at 8 bases. The V gene end was trimmed by 4 bases and the J gene end by 3 bases; junction bases not matched to a gene: 7. The CDR3 spans 15 residues. Germline CDR1 KGHDR, CDR2 SFDVKD. CDR3 residues: CATSDPARGVYEQYF. In DNA, the CDR3 is TGTGCCACCAGTGACCCGGCGCGGGGGGTCTACGAGCAGTACTTC.

The genes are TRBV3-1 (or the pseudogene TRBV3-2) and TRBJ2-7, with 10 positions matching TRBD1. The V segment lost 3 bases and the J segment 4 bases; nucleotides outside the gene matches: 9. Looked up from germline, CDR1 is LGHDT and CDR2 is YNNKEL (reference sequence). The length of the CDR3 is 16 residues. DNA for the CDR3: TGTGCCAGCAGCCACAGCTCGGGACAGGGGAATTACGAGCAGTACTTC. It is translated as CASSHSSGQGNYEQYF.

The chain couples TRBV5-6 to TRBJ2-1; possibly TRBD2 for D (5 bases). Looked up from germline, CDR1 is SGHDT and CDR2 is YYEEEE. Trimming removed 1 base from V and 4 bases from J, with 18 bases in between. CDR3 size: 17 residues. The chain's CDR3 is CASSLLAFQAGYNEQFF. Written as DNA, the CDR3 is TGTGCCAGCAGCTTGTTAGCGTTTCAAGCTGGGTACAATGAGCAGTTCTTC. The full variable domain, with the rest looked up from reference TRBV5-6 and TRBJ2-1, is DAGVTQSPTHLIKTRGQQVTLRCSPKSGHDTVSWYQQALGQGPQFIFQYYEEEERQRGNFPDRFSGHQFPNYSSELNVNALLLGDSALYLCASSLLAFQAGYNEQFFGPGTRLTVL.

The gene calls are TRBV9 and TRBJ2-3; 7 nucleotides agree with TRBD2. The CDR3 sequence is 16 residues long. V shed 4 bases, J shed 1 base, and the junction held 9 bases outside the gene matches. Germline assignment: CDR1 SGDLS and CDR2 YYNGEE. The CDR3 region is CASSPLEGRGTDTQYF. The CDR3 nucleotides read TGTGCCAGCAGCCCATTAGAGGGGAGGGGCACAGATACGCAGTATTTT.

This clone was picked up one time. Here the CDR3 reads CASTLLAETQYF. The CDR3 bases are TGCGCCAGCACCCTTCTTGCGGAGACCCAGTACTTC. The rearrangement joins TRBV10-1 to TRBJ2-5, with D unresolved. Trimming left V 7 bases short and J 5 bases short, with 11 bases between. Germline V CDR1 and CDR2: WNHNN, SYGVQD (reference sequence). The CDR3 covers 12 residues.

This clone was seen a few times. The chain couples TRBV19 to TRBJ1-5; D is unresolved. The CDR3 has 15 residues. Germline V gene lookup returns CDR1 LNHDA and CDR2 SQIVND (reference sequence). With 5 bases removed from V and 0 bases from J, the gap between germline ends came to 11 bases. CDR3 DNA: TGTGCCAGTAGTTCACTCCTTTATAGCAATCAGCCCCAGCATTTT. Amino acid sequence: CASSSLLYSNQPQHF.

The rearrangement joins TRBV15 to TRBJ2-7; 9 bases align to TRBD1. Germline loops: CDR1 LNHNV, CDR2 YYDKDF (reference sequence). The CDR3 spans 15 residues. J gave up 7 bases and V 3 bases, and 10 bases lay outside the gene matches. Here the CDR3 reads CATSSGGQGNEEQYF. In nucleotides, the CDR3 is TGTGCCACCAGCAGCGGGGGACAGGGTAACGAAGAGCAGTACTTC.

The chain combines TRBV6-5 with TRBJ1-5; TRBD1 might be the D (5 bases). This CDR3 has 14 amino acids. The germline V gene encodes CDR1 MNHEY and CDR2 SVGAGI. Trimming removed 6 bases at V and 6 bases at J, with 15 bases between. In DNA form, the CDR3 reads TGTGCCAGCAGAAAGGGCAGGGAGGGTCAGCCCCAGCATTTT. Protein: CASRKGREGQPQHF.

The chain has TRBV12-3 or TRBV12-4 and TRBJ1-3; D remains unclear. Trimming took off 2 bases at V and 4 bases at J, with 3 bases between the two ends. The CDR3 consists of 12 residues. In DNA form, the CDR3 reads TGTGCCAGCAGTTTAACAGGAAACACCATATATTTT. Its translation is CASSLTGNTIYF.

This clone was counted a few times. This rearrangement joins TRBV15 to TRBJ2-2; 8 bases fit TRBD1. Germline V lookup: CDR1 LNHNV, CDR2 YYDKDF (reference sequence). The CDR3 totals 17 residues. V lost 1 base and J lost 0; bases outside the gene matches: 4. CDR3 loop: CATSRAPTGANTGELFF. The DNA of the CDR3 is TGTGCCACCAGCAGAGCACCGACAGGGGCGAACACCGGGGAGCTGTTTTTT.

This clone was counted a single time. The chain recombines TRBV27 with TRBJ2-1; 8 nucleotides line up with TRBD2. The CDR3 length is 16 residues. Germline V gene lookup returns CDR1 MNHEY and CDR2 SMNVEV (reference sequence). V dropped 0 bases and J dropped 0; count of bases not matched to a gene: 1. The CDR3 bases are TGTGCCAGCAGTTTATCTAGCGGGGACTCCTACAATGAGCAGTTCTTC. Translating it yields CASSLSSGDSYNEQFF.

CDR3 residues: CASSLAVNLDTQYF. CDR3 nucleotides: TGTGCCAGCAGTCTGGCGGTGAACTTGGATACGCAGTATTTT. This rearrangement joins TRBV6-5 to TRBJ2-3, with D unclear. The CDR3 has 14 residues. The V end was cut by 5 bases, the J end by 6 bases, with 15 bases between. The germline V gene encodes CDR1 MNHEY and CDR2 SVGAGI.

The rearrangement joins TRBV27 to TRBJ2-7; a possible D gene is TRBD2 (6 bases). V was clipped by 8 bases and J by 4 bases, with 15 bases between them. CDR1 is MNHEY and CDR2 is SMNVEV in the germline V gene (reference sequence). The CDR3 is 13 amino acids. The chain's CDR3 is CASSYSGEYEQYF. For the CDR3, the DNA is TGTGCCAGCTCCTACTCGGGGGAGTACGAGCAGTACTTC.

The chain employs TRBV18 and TRBJ1-1; possibly TRBD1 for D (5 bases). The ends were cut back, 0 bases at V and 1 base at J, with 6 bases in the middle. Germline CDR1 KGHSH, CDR2 LQKENI. The CDR3 is 14 amino acids. The CDR3 here is CASSPPGANTEAFF. In nucleotides, the CDR3 is TGTGCCAGCTCACCACCAGGGGCGAACACTGAAGCTTTCTTT.

V usage is TRBV27 and J usage is TRBJ2-1; a weak D match, TRBD2 (6 bases). CDR3 length: 17 amino acids. Germline V gene lookup returns CDR1 MNHEY and CDR2 SMNVEV (reference sequence). Trimming removed 0 bases at V and 0 bases at J, with 12 bases between. CDR3 sequence (DNA): TGTGCCAGCAGTTTATCGTTGGCGACTAGCTCCTACAATGAGCAGTTCTTC. This gives the protein CASSLSLATSSYNEQFF.

This chain uses TRBV7-6 with TRBJ2-1; the match to TRBD1 covers 12 bases. Trimming at V came to 5 bases and at J to 8 bases, leaving 4 bases not matched to a gene. CDR1 is SGHVS and CDR2 is FNYEAQ in the germline V gene. The CDR3 extends over 14 amino acids. CDR3 sequence reads: CASSEGTGGDEQFF. In DNA form, the CDR3 reads TGTGCCAGCAGCGAGGGGACAGGGGGCGATGAGCAGTTCTTC.

This clone was recorded only once. The chain has TRBV28 and TRBJ1-2, with D unclear. Trimming removed 3 bases from V and 4 bases from J, with 9 bases in between. The CDR3 extends over 13 amino acids. Germline V gene sequence: CDR1 MDHEN, CDR2 SYDVKM. In DNA, the CDR3 is TGTGCCAGCAGTTTCCCCGGGGTCTATGGCTACACCTTC. It codes for CASSFPGVYGYTF.

This chain connects TRBV5-1 to TRBJ2-3; 10 positions match TRBD2. The CDR3 has 17 residues. The V segment lost 1 base and the J segment 4 bases; nucleotides outside the gene matches: 9. Germline CDR1 reads SGHRS; CDR2 reads YFSETQ. The CDR3 bases are TGCGCCAGCAGCTTGATTTCCCTAGCGGGAGTGCCAGATACGCAGTATTTT. Amino acid sequence: CASSLISLAGVPDTQYF.

The chain recombines TRBV29-1 with TRBJ2-7; 7 bases line up with TRBD2. Losses at the gene ends were 3 bases for V and 5 bases for J; bases not matched to a gene: 19. Germline V gene sequence: CDR1 SQVTM, CDR2 ANQGSEA. The CDR3 is 17 amino acids. The CDR3 loop is CSVEVPSGPSPRDEQYF. The CDR3, as DNA: TGCAGCGTTGAGGTTCCTAGCGGTCCCTCTCCACGTGACGAGCAGTACTTC.

The chain couples TRBV2 to TRBJ1-2; no reliable D call. The CDR3 has 13 amino acids. The V end was cut by 4 bases, the J end by 2 bases, with 8 bases between. Germline CDR1 and CDR2: SNHLY and FYNNEI. The CDR3 DNA sequence: TGTGCCAGCAGTGGGAGCGGAAACTATGGCTACACCTTC. This sequence encodes CASSGSGNYGYTF.

The J gene is TRBJ1-1, the V gene TRBV19; D perhaps matches TRBD1 (5 bases). Deletions cut 7 bases from V and 5 bases from J, with 17 bases between. The CDR3 contains 14 residues. CDR1 is LNHDA, CDR2 SQIVND, per germline (reference sequence). CDR3 DNA: TGTGCCAGTACCTTTACGCAGGGAGGGACTGAAGCTTTCTTT. Residues: CASTFTQGGTEAFF.

This chain uses TRBV5-4 with TRBJ1-1; maybe TRBD1 (5 bases). V was pared by 1 base and J by 5 bases, with 12 bases between. CDR3 length: 14 residues. Germline V gene lookup returns CDR1 SGHNT and CDR2 YYREEE (reference sequence). CDR3: CASSLWGVGTEAFF. The CDR3 DNA reads TGTGCCAGCAGCTTGTGGGGGGTCGGGACTGAAGCTTTCTTT.

J is TRBJ1-5 and V is TRBV11-2; D might be TRBD1 (5 bases). Germline CDR1 and CDR2: SGHAT and FQNNGV. This CDR3 has 14 amino acids. V shed 5 bases and J shed 7 bases, with 15 bases lying between them. As DNA, the CDR3 is TGTGCCAGCAGCCGGGGGGTGGGAGACCAGCCCCAGCATTTT. Encoded protein: CASSRGVGDQPQHF.

The chain has TRBV30 and TRBJ1-3, with 7 nucleotides matching TRBD1. The CDR3 is made up of 15 amino acids. Trimming cost V 3 bases and J 4 bases; bases outside gene matches: 9. CDR1 GTSNPN and CDR2 SVGIG come from the germline V gene (reference sequence). CDR3 DNA: TGTGCCTGGAGAAAGGTGGGACAGAGGGGAAACACCATATATTTT. As protein: CAWRKVGQRGNTIYF. Full variable domain (rest looked up from reference TRBV30 and TRBJ1-3): SQTIHQWPATLVQPVGSPLSLECTVEGTSNPNLYWYRQAAGRGLQLLFYSVGIGQISSEVPQNLSASRPQDRQFILSSKKLLLSDSGFYLCAWRKVGQRGNTIYFGEGSWLTVV.

CDR3 protein: CAWSPTGLWNQPQHF. Written as DNA, the CDR3 is TGTGCCTGGAGCCCAACCGGGTTATGGAATCAGCCCCAGCATTTT. The V gene is TRBV30, the J gene TRBJ1-5; D ambiguous. From germline, CDR1 is GTSNPN and CDR2 SVGIG (reference sequence). V lost 3 bases to trimming and J lost 4 bases, with 16 bases between them. The CDR3 totals 15 residues. Looking up the rest from reference TRBV30 and TRBJ1-5 gives the full variable domain: SQTIHQWPATLVQPVGSPLSLECTVEGTSNPNLYWYRQAAGRGLQLLFYSVGIGQISSEVPQNLSASRPQDRQFILSSKKLLLSDSGFYLCAWSPTGLWNQPQHFGDGTRLSIL.

The V and J genes are TRBV6-6 and TRBJ1-5; no clear D gene. CDR1 and CDR2 (germline): MNHNY, SVGAGI (reference sequence). Trimming cost V 0 bases and J 7 bases, with 13 bases left between them. The length of the CDR3 is 15 residues. CDR3 region: CASSYSHLRGQPQHF. The CDR3 coding sequence is TGTGCCAGCAGTTACTCACACCTTCGGGGACAGCCCCAGCATTTT.

The gene calls are TRBV5-1 and TRBJ1-1, with 7 bases that match TRBD1. V shed 4 bases, J shed 3 bases, and the junction held 3 bases outside the gene matches. The CDR3 runs 13 residues. CDR1 is SGHRS, CDR2 YFSETQ, per germline. In DNA form, the CDR3 reads TGCGCCAGCAGCATAGACAGGGACACTGAAGCTTTCTTT. The encoded protein is CASSIDRDTEAFF.

This chain joins TRBV5-7 and TRBJ1-3; tentative D call: TRBD1 (6 bases). TRBV5-7 is given ORF status, its function remaining uncertain. The CDR3 extends over 15 amino acids. Trimming left V 3 bases short and J 0 bases short, with 10 bases between. This chain's CDR3 is CASSSQGSSGNTIYF. The DNA for the CDR3 is TGTGCCAGCAGCTCACAGGGTAGCTCTGGAAACACCATATATTTT.

V gene TRBV28 combines with J gene TRBJ2-3; 7 nucleotides agree with TRBD1. The germline gives CDR1 MDHEN, CDR2 SYDVKM. Losses at the gene ends were 7 bases for V and 2 bases for J; bases not matched to a gene: 9. This CDR3 region has 15 residues. The CDR3 spells CASNTRDSFTDTQYF. CDR3 coding DNA: TGTGCCAGCAACACCCGGGACAGTTTCACAGATACGCAGTATTTT.

J is TRBJ2-6 and V is TRBV18, with D tentatively TRBD1 (5 bases). Trimming took 1 base from V and 0 from J, leaving 7 bases between them. The germline gives CDR1 KGHSH, CDR2 LQKENI. The CDR3 contains 16 residues. Here the CDR3 DNA reads TGTGCCAGCTCACCACGCAGGGACTCTGGGGCCAACGTCCTGACTTTC. Translated: CASSPRRDSGANVLTF. The full variable domain, its missing parts supplied by reference TRBV18 and TRBJ2-6, is NAGVMQNPRHLVRRRGQEARLRCSPMKGHSHVYWYRQLPEEGLKFMVYLQKENIIDESGMPKERFSAEFPKEGPSILRIQQVVRGDSAAYFCASSPRRDSGANVLTFGAGSRLTVL.

This clone was counted a single time. The chain joins TRBV9 to TRBJ2-1, with a tentative D call TRBD2 (6 bases). The CDR3 totals 16 residues. V lost 0 bases, J lost 7 bases, and 17 bases lay in between. Germline V lookup: CDR1 SGDLS, CDR2 YYNGEE. CDR3 DNA: TGTGCCAGCAGCGTAGAAGCGGCGGCGGGATGGAATGAGCAGTTCTTC. Protein sequence: CASSVEAAAGWNEQFF.